This T cell receptor (beta chain) was captured by sequencing in a study of CD8 T cells in ankylosing spondylitis. Notes on the study in general: What seemed typical of ankylosing spondylitis blood was a TCR beta motif built from eight highly homologous variants. From matched ankylosing spondylitis synovial fluid, disease-linked clones were reportedly recovered at significantly enriched levels.

Germline CDR1 SNHLY, CDR2 FYNNEI. The trim removed 2 bases at V and 10 bases at J, leaving 10 bases unmatched. The CDR3 covers 16 residues. This clonotype was observed at least ten times. Its antigen is as yet unknown. Each CDR3 protein gets one entry after TCRdb re-called the 5' RACE reads with MiXCR. The repertoire has 200,000 to 250,000 distinct CDR3 sequences, around 17% of them found once; the top ten carry about two fifths. The J gene is TRBJ1-6, the V gene TRBV2; 8 bases map to TRBD1. Sequencing was done on a sample of blood, either unsorted or a sorted T cell fraction (not recorded which). This receptor was obtained from a male donor with ankylosing spondylitis. For the CDR3, the DNA is TGTGCCAGCAGTGAAAGTTCAGGGGGCCTCGGGTCACCCCTCCACTTT. Residues: CASSESSGGLGSPLHF.